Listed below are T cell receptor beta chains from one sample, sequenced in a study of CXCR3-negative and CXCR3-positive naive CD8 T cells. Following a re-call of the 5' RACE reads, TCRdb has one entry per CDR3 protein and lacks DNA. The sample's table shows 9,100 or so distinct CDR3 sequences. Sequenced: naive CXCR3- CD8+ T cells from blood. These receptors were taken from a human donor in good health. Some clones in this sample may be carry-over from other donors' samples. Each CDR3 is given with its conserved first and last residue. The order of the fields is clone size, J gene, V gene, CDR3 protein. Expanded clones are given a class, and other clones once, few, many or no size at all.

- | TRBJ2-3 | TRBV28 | CASSLLSGRSDTQYF
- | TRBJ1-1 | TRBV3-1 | CASSQVGERGTEAFF
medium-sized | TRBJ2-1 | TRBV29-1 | CSVDVSSYNEQFF
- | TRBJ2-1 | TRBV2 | CAVERTSGNSNEQFF
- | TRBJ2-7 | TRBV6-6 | CASSWEGPSYEQYF
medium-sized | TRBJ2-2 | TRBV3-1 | CASSPQIWRADTGELFF
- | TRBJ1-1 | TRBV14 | CASSPHLTGGENTEAFF
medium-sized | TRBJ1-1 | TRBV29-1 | CSVEMNTEAFF
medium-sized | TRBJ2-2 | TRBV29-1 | CSVGLTGGAPGELFF
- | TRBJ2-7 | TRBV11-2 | CASSLDGSGIYEQYF
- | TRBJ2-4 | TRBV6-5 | CASSYSEGWDIQYF
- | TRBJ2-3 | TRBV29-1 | CSVAPRGAGHTDTQYF
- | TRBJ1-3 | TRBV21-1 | CASSKGNRSGNTIYF
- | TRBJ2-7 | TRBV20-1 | CSAIYQGAVYEQYF
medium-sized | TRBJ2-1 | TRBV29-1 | CSVEDRSLLAGGPNEQFF
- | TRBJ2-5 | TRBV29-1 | CSVEETSVQETQYF
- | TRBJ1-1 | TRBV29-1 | CSVYLTGLNTEAFF
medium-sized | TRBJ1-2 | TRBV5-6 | CASSSTGSYGYTF
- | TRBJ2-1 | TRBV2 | CASNEGSSYNEQFF
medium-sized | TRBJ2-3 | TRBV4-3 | CASRQDWAGTDTQYF
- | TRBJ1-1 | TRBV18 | CASSPTGEAFF
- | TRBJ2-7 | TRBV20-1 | CSAGDRGPYEQYF
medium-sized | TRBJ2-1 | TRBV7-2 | CASSLRSYNEQFF
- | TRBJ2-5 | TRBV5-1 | CASSLVGGETQYF
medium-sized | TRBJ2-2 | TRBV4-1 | CASSPPAGTGSVGELFF
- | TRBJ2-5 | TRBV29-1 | CSLVRLENQETQYF
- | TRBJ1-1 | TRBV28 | CASNGRNLNTEAFF
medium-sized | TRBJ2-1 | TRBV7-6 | CASSLRQEYNEQFF
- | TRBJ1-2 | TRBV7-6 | CASSLLGFPELNNGYTF
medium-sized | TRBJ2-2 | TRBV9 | CASSPWTAVNTGELFF
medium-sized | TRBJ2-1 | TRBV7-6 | CASSPGTSGSVSNEQFF
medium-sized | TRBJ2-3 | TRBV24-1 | CATSKTSTDTQYF
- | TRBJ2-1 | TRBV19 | CASSIANEQFF
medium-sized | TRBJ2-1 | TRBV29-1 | CSVEVGGRGDNEQFF
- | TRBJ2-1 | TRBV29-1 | CSVVRNNEQFF
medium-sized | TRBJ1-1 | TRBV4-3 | CASSHWDRGDMNTEAFF
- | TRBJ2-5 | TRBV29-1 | CSVEGPYQETQYF